One and the same sample provided the 5 T cell receptor beta chains below, sequenced in a study of resident and recirculating memory T cells in vitiligo. Some clones are missing from TCRdb's copy, which holds only in-frame ones; the method was immunoSEQ multiplex PCR. Of roughly 80,000 clones listed, 92% were seen once; the top ten hold roughly 5.1%. Sequencing was performed on blood. The receptors shown here come from a male donor with vitiligo.

The rearrangement joins TRBV14 to TRBJ1-2, with D hard to call. CDR1 is SGHDN, CDR2 FVKESK, per germline. The ends were cut back, 4 bases at V and 5 bases at J, with 11 bases in the middle. This CDR3 has 13 residues. The CDR3 sequence: CASSRSLRYGYTF. The CDR3 nucleotides are TGTGCCAGCAGCCGTTCTCTACGGTATGGCTACACCTTC.

V and J are TRBV6-4 and TRBJ1-5; no clear D gene. Trimming took off 0 bases at V and 5 bases at J, with 11 bases between the two ends. CDR1 is MRHNA and CDR2 is SNTAGT in the germline V gene. The CDR3 spans 15 residues. In DNA form, the CDR3 reads TGTGCCAGCAGTGACTCCGGGATCTTCCATCAGCCCCAGCATTTT. Translation: CASSDSGIFHQPQHF.

The chain recombines TRBV7-8 with TRBJ2-7; 8 bases line up with TRBD2. V dropped 6 bases and J dropped 7; count of bases not matched to a gene: 17. The germline CDR1 and CDR2 sequences are SGHVS and FQNEAQ. The CDR3 consists of 16 residues. CDR3 sequence: CASRDPFVGRAGEQYF. The CDR3 nucleotides are TGTGCCAGCAGGGACCCCTTTGTCGGGAGGGCGGGGGAGCAGTACTTC.

The chain combines TRBV7-2 with TRBJ2-2; D uncertain. This CDR3 has 15 amino acids. Germline-derived CDR1 and CDR2 are SGHTA and FQGNSA. V was pared by 4 bases and J by 1 base, with 10 bases between. The CDR3 reads CASSSRQLNTGELFF. DNA for the CDR3: TGTGCCAGCAGCTCCAGGCAGCTGAACACCGGGGAGCTGTTTTTT. The full variable domain, completed using reference TRBV7-2 and TRBJ2-2, is GAGVSQSPSNKVTEKGKDVELRCDPISGHTALYWYRQSLGQGLEFLIYFQGNSAPDKSGLPSDRFSAERTGGSVSTLTIQRTQQEDSAVYLCASSSRQLNTGELFFGEGSRLTVL.

The chain uses TRBV28 and TRBJ1-3; D gene ambiguous. This CDR3 region has 15 residues. Germline V gene sequence: CDR1 MDHEN, CDR2 SYDVKM. The V end was cut by 0 bases, the J end by 3 bases, with 9 bases between. In nucleotides, the CDR3 is TGTGCCAGCAGTTTATGGGGAGGAGGTGGAAACACCATATATTTT. Translation: CASSLWGGGGNTIYF.